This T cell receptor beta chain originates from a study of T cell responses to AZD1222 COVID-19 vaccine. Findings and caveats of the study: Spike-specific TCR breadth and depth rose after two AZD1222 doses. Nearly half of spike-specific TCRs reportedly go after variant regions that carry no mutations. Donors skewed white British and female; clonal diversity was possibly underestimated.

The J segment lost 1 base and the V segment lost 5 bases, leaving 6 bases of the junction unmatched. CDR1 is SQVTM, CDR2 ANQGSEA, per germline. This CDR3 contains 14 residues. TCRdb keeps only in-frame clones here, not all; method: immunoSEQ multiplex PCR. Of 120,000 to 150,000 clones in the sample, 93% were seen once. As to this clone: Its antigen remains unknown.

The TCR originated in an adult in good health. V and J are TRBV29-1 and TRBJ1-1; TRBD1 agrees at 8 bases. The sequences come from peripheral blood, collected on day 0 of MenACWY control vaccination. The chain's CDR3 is CSVRRTGTNTEAFF. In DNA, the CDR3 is TGCAGCGTTCGCCGGACAGGGACGAACACTGAAGCTTTCTTT.